This TCR beta chain came from a study of response to subunit inactivated influenza vaccine. Deletions cut 0 bases from V and 6 bases from J, with 12 bases between. Looked up from germline, CDR1 is SGHDN and CDR2 is FVKESK. This CDR3 has 15 residues. One entry per CDR3 protein results from TCRdb running MiXCR on the RT-PCR reads. The table shows more than 450,000 distinct CDR3 sequences, with about 8% occurring only once. The sequence derives from a man aged 45-69 years who received an inactivated influenza vaccine. The chain joins TRBV14 to TRBJ2-1; no clear D gene. The source material was PBMCs from blood, sampled less than 30 months after vaccination. The CDR3 here is CASSQDPPPPNEQFF. CDR3 in DNA: TGTGCCAGCAGCCAAGATCCACCTCCTCCCAATGAGCAGTTCTTC. Together with reference TRBV14 and TRBJ2-1, the CDR3 gives the full variable domain: EAGVTQFPSHSVIEKGQTVTLRCDPISGHDNLYWYRRVMGKEIKFLLHFVKESKQDESGMPNNRFLAERTGGTYSTLKVQPAELEDSGVYFCASSQDPPPPNEQFFGPGTRLTVL.